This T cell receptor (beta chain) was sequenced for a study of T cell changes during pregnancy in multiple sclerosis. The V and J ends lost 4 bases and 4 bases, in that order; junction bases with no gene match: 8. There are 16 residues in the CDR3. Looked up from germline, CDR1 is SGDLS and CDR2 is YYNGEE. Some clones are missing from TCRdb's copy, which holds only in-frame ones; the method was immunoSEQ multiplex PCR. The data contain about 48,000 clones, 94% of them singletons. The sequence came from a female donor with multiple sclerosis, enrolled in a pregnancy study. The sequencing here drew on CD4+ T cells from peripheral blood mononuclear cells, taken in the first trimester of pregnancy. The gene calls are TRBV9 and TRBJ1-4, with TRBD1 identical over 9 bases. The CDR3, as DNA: TGTGCCAGCAGCCCACGAGGGGGACAGGGTAATGAAAAACTGTTTTTT. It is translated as CASSPRGGQGNEKLFF.